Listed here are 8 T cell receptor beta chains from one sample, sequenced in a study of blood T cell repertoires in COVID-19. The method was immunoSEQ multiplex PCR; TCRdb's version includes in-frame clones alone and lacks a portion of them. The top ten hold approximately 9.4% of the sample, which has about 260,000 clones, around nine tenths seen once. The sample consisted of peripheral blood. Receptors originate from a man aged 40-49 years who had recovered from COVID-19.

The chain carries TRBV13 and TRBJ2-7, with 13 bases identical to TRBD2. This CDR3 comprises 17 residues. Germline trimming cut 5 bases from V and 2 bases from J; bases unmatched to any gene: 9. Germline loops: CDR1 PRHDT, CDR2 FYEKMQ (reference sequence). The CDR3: CASSHRTSGGLTYEQYF. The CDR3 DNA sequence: TGTGCCAGCAGCCACCGGACTAGCGGGGGCCTTACCTACGAGCAGTACTTC. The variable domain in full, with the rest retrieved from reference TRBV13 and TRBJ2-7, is AAGVIQSPRHLIKEKRETATLKCYPIPRHDTVYWYQQGPGQDPQFLISFYEKMQSDKGSIPDRFSAQQFSDYHSELNMSSLELGDSALYFCASSHRTSGGLTYEQYFGPGTRLTVT.

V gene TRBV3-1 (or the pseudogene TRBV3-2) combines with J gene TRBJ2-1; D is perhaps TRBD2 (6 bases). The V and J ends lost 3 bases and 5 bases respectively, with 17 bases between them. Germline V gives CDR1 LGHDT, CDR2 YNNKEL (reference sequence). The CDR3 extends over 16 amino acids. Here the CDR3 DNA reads TGTGCCAGCAGCCACTCCTTACTCGGGAGAAACAATGAGCAGTTCTTC. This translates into CASSHSLLGRNNEQFF.

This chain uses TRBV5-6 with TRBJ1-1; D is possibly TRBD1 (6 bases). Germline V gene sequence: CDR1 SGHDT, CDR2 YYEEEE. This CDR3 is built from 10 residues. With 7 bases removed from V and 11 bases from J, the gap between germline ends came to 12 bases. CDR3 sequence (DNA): TGTGCCAGCTCTGGACAGCCCGCTTTCTTT. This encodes CASSGQPAFF.

CDR3 sequence reads: CASSLSTGAYNEQFF. Here the CDR3 DNA reads TGTGCCAGCAGCTTGAGCACAGGGGCCTACAATGAGCAGTTCTTC. The V and J genes are TRBV5-8 and TRBJ2-1, with TRBD1 matching 7 bases. The CDR3 consists of 15 residues. The germline V gene has CDR1 SGHTS and CDR2 YDEGEE. Trimming took 1 base from V and 2 from J; bases not matched to a gene: 3.

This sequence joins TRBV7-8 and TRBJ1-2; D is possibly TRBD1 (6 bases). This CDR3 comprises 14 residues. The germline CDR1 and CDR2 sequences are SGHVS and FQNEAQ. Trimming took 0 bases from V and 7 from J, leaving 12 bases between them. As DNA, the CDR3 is TGTGCCAGCAGCTTAGCGCAACAGGGATTTGGCTACACCTTC. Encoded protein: CASSLAQQGFGYTF.

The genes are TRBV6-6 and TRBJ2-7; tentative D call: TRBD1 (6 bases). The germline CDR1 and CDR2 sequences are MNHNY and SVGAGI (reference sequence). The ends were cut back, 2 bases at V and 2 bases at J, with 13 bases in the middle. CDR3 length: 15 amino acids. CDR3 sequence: CASSYGGRTTYEQYF. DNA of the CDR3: TGTGCCAGCAGTTACGGGGGCCGCACTACCTACGAGCAGTACTTC.

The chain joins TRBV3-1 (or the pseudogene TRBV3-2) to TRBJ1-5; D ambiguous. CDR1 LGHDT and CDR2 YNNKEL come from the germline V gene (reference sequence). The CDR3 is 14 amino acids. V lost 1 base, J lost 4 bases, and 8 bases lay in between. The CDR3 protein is CASSQASRNQPQHF. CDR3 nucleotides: TGTGCCAGCAGCCAAGCGAGTAGAAATCAGCCCCAGCATTTT.

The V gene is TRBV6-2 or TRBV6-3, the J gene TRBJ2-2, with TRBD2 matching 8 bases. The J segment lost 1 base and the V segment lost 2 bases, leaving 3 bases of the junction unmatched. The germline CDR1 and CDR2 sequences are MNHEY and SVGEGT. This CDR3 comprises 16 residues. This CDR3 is CASSYGTRGNTGELFF. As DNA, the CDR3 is TGTGCCAGCAGTTACGGGACTAGGGGGAACACCGGGGAGCTGTTTTTT.